The T cell receptor beta chain under discussion was sequenced for a study of identical twins. The study, taken as a whole, reports: Possibly, invariant MAIT and iNKT cells partly confounded zero-insertion analyses.

TCRdb re-called the 5' RACE reads with MiXCR, one entry per CDR3 protein. Of about 890,000 distinct CDR3 sequences listed, 9% to 15% are singletons. The CDR3 contains 15 residues. Germline lookup yields CDR1 SGHDT and CDR2 YYEEEE. Deletions cut 5 bases from V and 1 base from J, with 15 bases between. This clonotype has only a few counts. Antigen unknown. The same data also went into a second study, on yellow fever vaccine responses in identical twins.

This receptor was identified in a woman between 18 and 29 years old in good health. The material sequenced was PBMCs. V is TRBV5-6 and J is TRBJ1-1; D is perhaps TRBD1 (5 bases). CDR3 region: CASSMGGTANTEAFF. CDR3 bases: TGTGCCAGCAGTATGGGCGGGACGGCGAACACTGAAGCTTTCTTT.